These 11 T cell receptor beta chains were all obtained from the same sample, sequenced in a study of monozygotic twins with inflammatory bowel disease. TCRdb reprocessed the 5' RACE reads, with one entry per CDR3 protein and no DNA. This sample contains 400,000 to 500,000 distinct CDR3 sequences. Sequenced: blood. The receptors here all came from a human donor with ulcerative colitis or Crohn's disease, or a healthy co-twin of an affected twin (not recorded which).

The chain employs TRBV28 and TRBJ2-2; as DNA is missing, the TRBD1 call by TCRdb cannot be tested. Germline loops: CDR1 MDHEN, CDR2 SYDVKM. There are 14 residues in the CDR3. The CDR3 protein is CASTLGANTGELFF.

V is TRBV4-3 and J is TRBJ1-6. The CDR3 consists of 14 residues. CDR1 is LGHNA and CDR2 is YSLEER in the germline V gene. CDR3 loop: CASSQVMSDSPLHF.

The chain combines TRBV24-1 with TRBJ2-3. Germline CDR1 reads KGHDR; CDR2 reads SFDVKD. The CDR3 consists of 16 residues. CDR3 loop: CATSDLGHSGKDTQYF.

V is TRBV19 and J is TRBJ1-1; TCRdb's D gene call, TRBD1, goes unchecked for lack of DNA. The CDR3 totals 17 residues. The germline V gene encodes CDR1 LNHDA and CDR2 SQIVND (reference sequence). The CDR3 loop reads CASSIWGGTKPDTEAFF.

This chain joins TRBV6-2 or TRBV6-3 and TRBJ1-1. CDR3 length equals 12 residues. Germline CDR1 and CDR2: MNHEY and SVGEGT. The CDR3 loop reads CASSSQPTEAFF.

The CDR3: CAWSVRLGVRNGYTF. The chain joins TRBV30 to TRBJ1-2. CDR1 is GTSNPN, CDR2 SVGIG, per germline (reference sequence). This CDR3 is built from 15 residues.

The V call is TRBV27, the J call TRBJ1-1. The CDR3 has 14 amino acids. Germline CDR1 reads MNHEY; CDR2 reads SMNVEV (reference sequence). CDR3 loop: CASSFSMVNTEAFF.

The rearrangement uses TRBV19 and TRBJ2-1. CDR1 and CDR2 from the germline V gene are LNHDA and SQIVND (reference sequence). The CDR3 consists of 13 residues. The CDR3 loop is CASSNSDWNEQFF.

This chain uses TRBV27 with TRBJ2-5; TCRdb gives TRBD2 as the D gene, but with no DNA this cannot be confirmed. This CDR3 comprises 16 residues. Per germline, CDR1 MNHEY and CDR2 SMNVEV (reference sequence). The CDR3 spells CASGRDYLAGEETQYF.

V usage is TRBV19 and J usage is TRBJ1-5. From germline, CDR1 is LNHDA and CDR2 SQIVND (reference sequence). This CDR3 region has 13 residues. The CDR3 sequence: CASSIQAMQPQHF. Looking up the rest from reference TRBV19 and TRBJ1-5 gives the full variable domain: DGGITQSPKYLFRKEGQNVTLSCEQNLNHDAMYWYRQDPGQGLRLIYYSQIVNDFQKGDIAEGYSVSREKKESFPLTVTSAQKNPTAFYLCASSIQAMQPQHFGDGTRLSIL.

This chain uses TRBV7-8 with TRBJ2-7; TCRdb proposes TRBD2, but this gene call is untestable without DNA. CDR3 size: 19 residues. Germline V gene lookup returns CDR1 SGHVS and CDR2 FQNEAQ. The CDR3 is CASSLVRPSGRGRSYEQYF.